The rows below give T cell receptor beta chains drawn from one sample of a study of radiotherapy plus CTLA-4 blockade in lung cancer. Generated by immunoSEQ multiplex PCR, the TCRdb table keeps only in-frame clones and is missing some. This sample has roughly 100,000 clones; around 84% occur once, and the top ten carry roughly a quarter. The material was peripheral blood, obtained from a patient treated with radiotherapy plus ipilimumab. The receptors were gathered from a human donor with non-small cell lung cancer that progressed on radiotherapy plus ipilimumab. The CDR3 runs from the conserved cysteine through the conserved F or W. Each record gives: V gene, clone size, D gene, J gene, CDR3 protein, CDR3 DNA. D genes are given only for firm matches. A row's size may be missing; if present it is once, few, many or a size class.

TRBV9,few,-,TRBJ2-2,CASSVVLTGGELFF,TGTGCCAGCAGCGTAGTTCTAACAGGGGGGGAGCTGTTTTTT
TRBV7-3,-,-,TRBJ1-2,CADPERGEDFYGYTF,TGTGCCGACCCTGAGCGGGGAGAAGACTTCTATGGCTACACCTTC
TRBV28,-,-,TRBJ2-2,CASSLTEVLLAGELFF,TGTGCCAGCAGTTTAACAGAGGTACTACTTGCCGGGGAGCTGTTTTTT
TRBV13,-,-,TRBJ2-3,CASSSNHLDSTDTQYF,TGTGCCAGCAGCTCGAATCATCTCGACAGCACAGATACGCAGTATTTT
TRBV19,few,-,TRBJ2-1,CASSILARNEQFF,TGTGCCAGTAGTATTTTGGCTAGAAATGAGCAGTTCTTC
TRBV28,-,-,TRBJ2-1,CLSGRPYNEQFF,TGTCTATCCGGTCGGCCGTACAATGAGCAGTTCTTC
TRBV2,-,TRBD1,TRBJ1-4,CASREDRGLSTNEKLFF,TGTGCCAGCAGAGAGGACAGGGGGCTTTCAACTAATGAAAAACTGTTTTTT
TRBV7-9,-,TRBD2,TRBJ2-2,CAGLAGPSLPVGELFF,TGTGCCGGTCTAGCGGGACCTTCTCTCCCGGTCGGGGAGCTGTTTTTT
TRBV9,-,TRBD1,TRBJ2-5,CASSPGTGQEAQYF,TGTGCCAGCAGCCCTGGGACAGGGCAAGAGGCCCAGTACTTC
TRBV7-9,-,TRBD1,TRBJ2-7,CASSSRTGLINEQYF,TGTGCCAGCAGCTCCCGGACAGGGCTTATTAACGAGCAGTACTTC
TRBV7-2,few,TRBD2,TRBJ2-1,CASSRAGTTSHNEQFF,TGTGCCAGCAGCCGCGCCGGGACTACTTCCCACAATGAGCAGTTCTTC
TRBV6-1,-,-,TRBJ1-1,CASRLTGNTEAFF,TGTGCCAGCAGGTTGACAGGAAACACTGAAGCTTTCTTT
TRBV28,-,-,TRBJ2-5,CATLKETQYF,TGTGCCACCCTAAAGGAGACCCAGTACTTC
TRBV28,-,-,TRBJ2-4,CASREAGLGLEYF,TGTGCCAGCAGGGAGGCGGGCCTAGGATTGGAGTACTTC
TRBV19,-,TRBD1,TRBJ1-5,CASSIQGTGRQPQHF,TGTGCCAGTAGTATACAAGGGACAGGGAGGCAGCCCCAGCATTTT
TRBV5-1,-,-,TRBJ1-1,CASSLGAGQSNTEAFF,TGCGCCAGCAGCTTGGGGGCAGGACAATCGAACACTGAAGCTTTCTTT
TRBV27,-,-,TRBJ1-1,CASSRGLGTEAFF,TGTGCCAGCAGTAGAGGCCTGGGGACTGAAGCTTTCTTT
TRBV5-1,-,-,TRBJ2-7,CASSLALGGEVKYF,TGCGCCAGCAGCTTGGCCTTGGGTGGTGAGGTCAAGTACTTC
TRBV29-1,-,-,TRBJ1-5,CSVGTGSNQPQHF,TGCAGCGTTGGAACGGGGAGCAATCAGCCCCAGCATTTT
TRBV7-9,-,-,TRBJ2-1,CASSFGGGSGSYNEQFF,TGTGCCAGCAGCTTCGGAGGGGGGTCCGGTTCCTACAATGAGCAGTTCTTC
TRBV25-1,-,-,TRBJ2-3,CASSDPGADTQYF,TGTGCCAGCAGTGACCCTGGGGCAGATACGCAGTATTTT
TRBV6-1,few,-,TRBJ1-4,CASFGEKLFF,TGTGCCAGCTTCGGGGAAAAACTGTTTTTT
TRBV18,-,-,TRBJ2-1,CASSPPSSGYNEQFF,TGTGCCAGCTCACCACCGAGTAGCGGCTACAATGAGCAGTTCTTC
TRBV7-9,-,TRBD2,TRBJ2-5,CASSFGTRETQYF,TGTGCCAGCAGCTTCGGGACTAGAGAGACCCAGTACTTC
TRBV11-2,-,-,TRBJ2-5,CASSHQTGLGETQYF,TGTGCCAGCAGCCATCAAACAGGGTTGGGAGAGACCCAGTACTTC
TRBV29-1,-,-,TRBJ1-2,CSVVLVKGGYTF,TGCAGCGTTGTCCTAGTCAAAGGTGGCTACACCTTC
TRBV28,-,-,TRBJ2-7,CASSGWIYEQYF,TGTGCCAGCAGTGGATGGATATACGAGCAGTACTTC
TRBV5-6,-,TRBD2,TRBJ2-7,CASSFSGTTDYEQYF,TGTGCTAGCAGCTTCTCCGGGACTACCGACTACGAGCAGTACTTC
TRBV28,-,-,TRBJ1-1,CASSLQGMAEAFF,TGTGCCAGCAGTTTACAAGGGATGGCTGAAGCTTTCTTT
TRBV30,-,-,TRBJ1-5,CAWSLGGSSQPQHF,TGTGCCTGGAGCCTAGGGGGGTCTTCCCAGCCCCAGCATTTT
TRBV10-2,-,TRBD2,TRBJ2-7,CASSGAAASGSKISYEQYF,TGCGCCAGCAGTGGGGCAGCTGCTAGCGGGAGCAAAATCTCCTACGAGCAGTACTTC
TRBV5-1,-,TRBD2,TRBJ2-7,CASSPGTSNEQYF,TGCGCCAGCAGCCCGGGGACTAGTAACGAGCAGTACTTC
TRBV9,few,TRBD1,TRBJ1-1,CASSVLDRLFNTEAFF,TGTGCCAGCAGCGTGTTGGACAGGTTGTTTAATACTGAAGCTTTCTTT
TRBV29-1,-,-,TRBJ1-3,CSVLVSGNTIYF,TGCAGCGTTCTTGTCTCTGGAAACACCATATATTTT
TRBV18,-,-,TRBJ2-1,CASSLATFNEQFF,TGTGCCAGCTCCCTAGCTACCTTCAATGAGCAGTTCTTC
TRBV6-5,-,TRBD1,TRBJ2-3,CASSYRDRGDTQYF,TGTGCCAGCAGTTACAGGGACAGGGGAGATACGCAGTATTTT
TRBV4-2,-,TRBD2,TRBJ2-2,CASSQVSLAGVRELFF,TGTGCCAGCAGCCAAGTATCCCTAGCGGGAGTGAGGGAGCTGTTTTTT
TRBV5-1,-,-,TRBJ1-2,CASSLVEGTYGYTF,TGCGCCAGCAGCTTGGTGGAGGGGACCTATGGCTACACCTTC
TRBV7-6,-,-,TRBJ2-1,CASSLALDIGERQPRYNEQFF,TGTGCCAGCAGCTTAGCACTCGATATCGGGGAGCGGCAGCCAAGGTACAATGAGCAGTTCTTC
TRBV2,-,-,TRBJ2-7,CASNEGGYEQYF,TGTGCCAGCAACGAGGGGGGCTACGAGCAGTACTTC
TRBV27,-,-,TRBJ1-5,CASSLWPANQPQHF,TGTGCCAGCAGTTTATGGCCAGCCAATCAGCCCCAGCATTTT
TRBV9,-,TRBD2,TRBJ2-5,CASSGVASGETQYF,TGTGCCAGCAGCGGAGTAGCTAGCGGAGAGACCCAGTACTTC
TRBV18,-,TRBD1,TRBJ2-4,CASSPLGQGLGKNIQYF,TGTGCCAGCTCACCGCTTGGACAGGGACTCGGCAAAAACATTCAGTACTTC
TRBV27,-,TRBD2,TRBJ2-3,CASSTLTSGPSTDTQYF,TGTGCCAGCAGTACACTAACTAGCGGCCCCTCCACAGATACGCAGTATTTT
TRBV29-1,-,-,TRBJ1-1,CSVGRGDTEAFF,TGCAGCGTTGGGAGGGGGGACACTGAAGCTTTCTTT
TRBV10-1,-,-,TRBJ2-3,CASSESRGYYTDTQYF,TGCGCCAGCAGTGAGTCGAGGGGCTACTACACAGATACGCAGTATTTT
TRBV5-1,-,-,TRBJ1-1,CASSLAQGNTGAFF,TGCGCCAGCAGCTTGGCCCAGGGGAACACTGGAGCTTTCTTT
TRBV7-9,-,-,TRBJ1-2,CASDSNYGYTF,TGTGCCAGCGACAGTAACTATGGCTACACCTTC
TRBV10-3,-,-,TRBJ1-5,CAISGASGNQPQHF,TGTGCCATCTCGGGGGCGAGTGGCAATCAGCCCCAGCATTTT
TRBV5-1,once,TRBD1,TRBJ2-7,CASSYGTGSYEQYF,TGCGCCAGCAGCTACGGGACAGGGTCCTACGAGCAGTACTTC
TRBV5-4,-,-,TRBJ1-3,CASSRAGVGNTIYF,TGTGCCAGCAGCCGGGCTGGGGTCGGAAACACCATATATTTT
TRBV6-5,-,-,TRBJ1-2,CASSRQANYGYTF,TGTGCCAGCAGCAGACAGGCTAACTATGGCTACACCTTC
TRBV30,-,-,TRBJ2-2,CAWSGQTDTGELFF,TGTGCCTGGAGTGGACAGACAGATACCGGGGAGCTGTTTTTT
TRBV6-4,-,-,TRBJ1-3,CASSDSRTLGSGNTIYF,TGTGCCAGCAGTGACTCGAGGACGCTTGGCTCTGGAAACACCATATATTTT
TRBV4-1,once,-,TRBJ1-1,CASSQATTFRTEAFF,TGCGCCAGCAGCCAAGCCACTACATTTAGAACTGAAGCTTTCTTT